This T cell receptor (beta chain) comes out of a study of blood T cell repertoires in COVID-19. Study context: Sample material is recorded as cDNA or gDNA derived from T cells, B-cell-depleted T cells, or PBMCs.

The V segment lost 5 bases and the J segment 5 bases; nucleotides outside the gene matches: 12. The germline V gene has CDR1 SGHTA and CDR2 FQGNSA. This CDR3 is built from 16 residues. Measured with immunoSEQ multiplex PCR; TCRdb has only the in-frame clones, and not every one. The sample has over 85,000 clones; around 80% are singletons. The specimen was peripheral blood. The J gene is TRBJ2-5, the V gene TRBV7-2; TRBD2 agrees at 9 bases. The clonotype originates from a man aged 60 to 75 with active or convalescent COVID-19. CDR3: CASSPLRGRGGETQYF. The CDR3 coding sequence is TGTGCCAGCAGCCCGCTCCGCGGGAGGGGCGGTGAGACCCAGTACTTC.